This T cell receptor beta chain was observed in a study of OX40 agonist ivuxolimab in advanced cancers. V gave up 7 bases and J gave up 8 bases; unmatched junction bases: 13. The CDR3 sequence is 15 residues long. CDR1 and CDR2 from the germline V gene are LNHDA and SQIVND (reference sequence). Whole-study findings and limits: Among expanded peripheral T cells, antigen specificity went undetermined. Dose levels from 0.1 to 3.0 mg/kg saw CD4+ and CD8+ blood T cells expand clonally by week 6.

This table comes from immunoSEQ multiplex PCR, and its TCRdb copy is limited to in-frame clones, with some not included. Of under 70,000 clones listed, roughly 88% are singletons. On this clone: Antigen: not known.

The chain combines TRBV19 with TRBJ2-4; 8 bases align to TRBD1. This clonotype was obtained from an adult with an advanced solid tumor such as melanoma, head and neck, liver or kidney cancer. The input for sequencing was CD4+ or CD8+ T cells sorted from blood, taken in a trial of the OX40 agonist ivuxolimab. CDR3 bases: TGTGCCAGTACAGTCCCTGGACAGGGTGGGGACATTCAGTACTTC. Encoded protein: CASTVPGQGGDIQYF.